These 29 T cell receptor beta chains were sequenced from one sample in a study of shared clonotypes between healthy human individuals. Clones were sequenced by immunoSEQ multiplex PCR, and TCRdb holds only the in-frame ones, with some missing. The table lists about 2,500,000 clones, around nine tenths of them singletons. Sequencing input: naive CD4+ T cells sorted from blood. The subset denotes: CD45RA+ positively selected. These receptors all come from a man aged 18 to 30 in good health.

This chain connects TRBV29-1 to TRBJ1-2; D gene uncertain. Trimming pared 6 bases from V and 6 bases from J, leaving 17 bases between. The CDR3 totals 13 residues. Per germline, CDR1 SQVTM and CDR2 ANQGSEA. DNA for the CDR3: TGCAGCGTCGCTAATCCACTCTCCCATGGCTACACCTTC. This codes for CSVANPLSHGYTF.

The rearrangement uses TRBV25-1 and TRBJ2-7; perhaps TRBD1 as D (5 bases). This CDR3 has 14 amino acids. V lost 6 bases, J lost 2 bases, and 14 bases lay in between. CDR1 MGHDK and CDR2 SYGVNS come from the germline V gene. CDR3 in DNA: TGTGCCAGCAGGAGTGCCAGGGTTCCCTACGAGCAGTACTTC. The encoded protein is CASRSARVPYEQYF.

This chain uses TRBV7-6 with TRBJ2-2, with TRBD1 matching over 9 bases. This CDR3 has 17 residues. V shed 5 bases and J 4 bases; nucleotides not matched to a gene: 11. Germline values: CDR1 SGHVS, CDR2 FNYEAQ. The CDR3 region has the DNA TGTGCCAGCAGCCCTTTAGGGGACAGGGCAGGCACCGGGGAGCTGTTTTTT. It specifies CASSPLGDRAGTGELFF.

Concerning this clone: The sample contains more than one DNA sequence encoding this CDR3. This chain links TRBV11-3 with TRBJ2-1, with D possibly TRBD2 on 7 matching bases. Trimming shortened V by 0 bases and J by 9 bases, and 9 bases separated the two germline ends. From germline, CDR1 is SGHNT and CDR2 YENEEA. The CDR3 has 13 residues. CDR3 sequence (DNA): TGTGCCAGCAGCTTAGATAGGGGGGGTGAGCAGTTCTTC. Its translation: CASSLDRGGEQFF.

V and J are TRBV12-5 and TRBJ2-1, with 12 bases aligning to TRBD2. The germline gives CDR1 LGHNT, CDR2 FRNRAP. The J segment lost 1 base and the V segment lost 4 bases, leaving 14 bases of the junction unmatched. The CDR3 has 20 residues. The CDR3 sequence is CASGSPDRLAGARSYNEQFF. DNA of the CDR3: TGTGCTAGTGGTTCACCGGATCGACTAGCGGGAGCAAGGTCCTACAATGAGCAGTTCTTC.

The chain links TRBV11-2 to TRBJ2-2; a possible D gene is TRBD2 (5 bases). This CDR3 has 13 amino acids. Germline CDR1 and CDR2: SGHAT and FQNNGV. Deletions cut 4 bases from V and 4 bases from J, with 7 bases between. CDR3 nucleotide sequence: TGTGCCAGCAGCTCCGCGGGCACCGGGGAGCTGTTTTTT. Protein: CASSSAGTGELFF.

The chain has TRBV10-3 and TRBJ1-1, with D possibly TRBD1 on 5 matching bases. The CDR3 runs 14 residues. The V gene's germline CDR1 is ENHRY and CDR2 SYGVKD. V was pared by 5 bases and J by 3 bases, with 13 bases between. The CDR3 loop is CAISQRMGHTEAFF. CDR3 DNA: TGTGCCATCAGTCAGAGGATGGGGCACACTGAAGCTTTCTTT.

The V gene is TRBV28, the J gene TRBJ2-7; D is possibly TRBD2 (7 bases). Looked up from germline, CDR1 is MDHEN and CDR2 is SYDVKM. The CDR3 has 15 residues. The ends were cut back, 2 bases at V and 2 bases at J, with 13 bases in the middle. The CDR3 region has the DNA TGTGCCAGCAGTTTACCCGGGGGGCGAACCTACGAGCAGTACTTC. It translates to CASSLPGGRTYEQYF.

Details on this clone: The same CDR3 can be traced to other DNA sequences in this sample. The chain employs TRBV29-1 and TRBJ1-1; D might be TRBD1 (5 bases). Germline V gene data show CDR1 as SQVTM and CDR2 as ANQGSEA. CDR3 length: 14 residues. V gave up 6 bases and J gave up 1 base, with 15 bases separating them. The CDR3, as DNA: TGCAGCGTCACAAGGGGTCCCGGGAACACTGAAGCTTTCTTT. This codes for CSVTRGPGNTEAFF.

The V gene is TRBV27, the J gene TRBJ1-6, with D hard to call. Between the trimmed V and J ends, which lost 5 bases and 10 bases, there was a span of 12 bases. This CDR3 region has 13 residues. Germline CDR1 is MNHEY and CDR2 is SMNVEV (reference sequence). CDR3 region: CASSVIWESPLHF. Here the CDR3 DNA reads TGTGCCAGCAGTGTCATATGGGAGTCACCCCTCCACTTT.

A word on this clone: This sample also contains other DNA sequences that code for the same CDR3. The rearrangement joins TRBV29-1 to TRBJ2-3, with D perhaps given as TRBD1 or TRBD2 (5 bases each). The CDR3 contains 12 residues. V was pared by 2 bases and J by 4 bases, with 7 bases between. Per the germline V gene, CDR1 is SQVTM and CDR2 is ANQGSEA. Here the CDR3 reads CSVEQGPDTQYF. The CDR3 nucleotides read TGCAGCGTTGAACAGGGACCAGATACGCAGTATTTT.

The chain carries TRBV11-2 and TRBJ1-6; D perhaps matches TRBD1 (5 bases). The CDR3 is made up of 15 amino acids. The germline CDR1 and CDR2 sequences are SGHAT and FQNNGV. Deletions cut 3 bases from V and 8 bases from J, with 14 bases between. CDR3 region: CASSLGQGTYSPLHF. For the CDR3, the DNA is TGTGCCAGCAGCTTGGGGCAGGGAACGTATTCACCCCTCCACTTT.

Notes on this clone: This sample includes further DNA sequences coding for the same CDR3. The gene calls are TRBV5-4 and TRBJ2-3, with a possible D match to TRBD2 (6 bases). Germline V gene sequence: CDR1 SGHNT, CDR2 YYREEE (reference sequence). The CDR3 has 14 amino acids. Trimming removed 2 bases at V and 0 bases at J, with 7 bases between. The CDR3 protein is CASSFGGSTDTQYF. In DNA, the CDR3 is TGTGCCAGCAGCTTTGGGGGGAGCACAGATACGCAGTATTTT.

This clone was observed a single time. CDR3 DNA sequence: TGTGCCAGCAGCCCCGGACAGGCCGCAACCTACGAGCAGTACTTC. Its protein product is CASSPGQAATYEQYF. J is TRBJ2-7 and V is TRBV5-6; 7 bases fit TRBD1. The V gene end was trimmed by 4 bases and the J gene end by 2 bases; junction bases not matched to a gene: 9. The CDR3 loop spans 15 amino acids. Germline V gene lookup returns CDR1 SGHDT and CDR2 YYEEEE.

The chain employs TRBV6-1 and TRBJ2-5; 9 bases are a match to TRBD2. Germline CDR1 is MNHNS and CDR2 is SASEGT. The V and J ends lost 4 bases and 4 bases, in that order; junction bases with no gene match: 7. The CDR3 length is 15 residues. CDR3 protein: CASSVGRGGPETQYF. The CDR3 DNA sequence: TGTGCCAGCAGTGTAGGGCGGGGGGGCCCAGAGACCCAGTACTTC.

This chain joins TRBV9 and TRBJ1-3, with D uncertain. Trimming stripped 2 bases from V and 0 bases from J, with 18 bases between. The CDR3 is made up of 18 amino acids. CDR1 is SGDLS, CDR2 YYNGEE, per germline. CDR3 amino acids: CASSVMHTDFGSGNTIYF. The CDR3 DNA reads TGTGCCAGCAGCGTCATGCATACAGACTTTGGCTCTGGAAACACCATATATTTT.

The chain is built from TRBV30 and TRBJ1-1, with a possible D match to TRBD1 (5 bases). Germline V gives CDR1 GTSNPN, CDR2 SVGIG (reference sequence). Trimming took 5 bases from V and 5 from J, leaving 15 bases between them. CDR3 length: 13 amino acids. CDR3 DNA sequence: TGTGCCTGGGGGCCCCGAGGGGAGACTGAAGCTTTCTTT. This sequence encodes CAWGPRGETEAFF.

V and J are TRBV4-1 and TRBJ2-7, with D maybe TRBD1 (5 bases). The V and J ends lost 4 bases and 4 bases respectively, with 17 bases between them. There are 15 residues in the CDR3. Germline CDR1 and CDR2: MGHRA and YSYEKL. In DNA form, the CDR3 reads TGCGCCAGCAGCCTGGTTCCCAGGGCGGAGTACGAGCAGTACTTC. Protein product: CASSLVPRAEYEQYF.

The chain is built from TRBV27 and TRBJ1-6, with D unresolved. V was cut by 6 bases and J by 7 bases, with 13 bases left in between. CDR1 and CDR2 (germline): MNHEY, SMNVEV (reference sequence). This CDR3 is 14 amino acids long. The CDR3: CASRRQVVNSPLHF. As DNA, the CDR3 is TGTGCCAGCAGGCGCCAGGTCGTGAATTCACCCCTCCACTTT.

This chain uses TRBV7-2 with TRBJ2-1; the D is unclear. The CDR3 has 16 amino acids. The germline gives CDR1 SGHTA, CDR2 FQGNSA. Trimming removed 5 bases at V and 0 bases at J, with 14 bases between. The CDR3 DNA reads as TGTGCCAGCAGCCTGGATAGAGTCAGCTCCTACAATGAGCAGTTCTTC. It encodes CASSLDRVSSYNEQFF.

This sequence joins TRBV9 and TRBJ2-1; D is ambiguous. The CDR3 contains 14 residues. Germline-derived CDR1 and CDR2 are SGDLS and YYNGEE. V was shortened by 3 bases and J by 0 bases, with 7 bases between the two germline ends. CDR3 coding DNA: TGTGCCAGCAGCGAGGGCCCCTCCTACAATGAGCAGTTCTTC. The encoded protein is CASSEGPSYNEQFF.

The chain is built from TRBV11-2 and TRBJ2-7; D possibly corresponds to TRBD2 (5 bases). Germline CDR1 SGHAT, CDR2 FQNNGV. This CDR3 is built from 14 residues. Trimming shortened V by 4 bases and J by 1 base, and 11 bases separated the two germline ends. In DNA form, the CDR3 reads TGTGCCAGCAGCTCCTTAGGACTTTCCTACGAGCAGTACTTC. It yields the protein CASSSLGLSYEQYF. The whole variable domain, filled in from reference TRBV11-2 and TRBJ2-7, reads EAGVAQSPRYKIIEKRQSVAFWCNPISGHATLYWYQQILGQGPKLLIQFQNNGVVDDSQLPKDRFSAERLKGVDSTLKIQPAKLEDSAVYLCASSSLGLSYEQYFGPGTRLTVT.

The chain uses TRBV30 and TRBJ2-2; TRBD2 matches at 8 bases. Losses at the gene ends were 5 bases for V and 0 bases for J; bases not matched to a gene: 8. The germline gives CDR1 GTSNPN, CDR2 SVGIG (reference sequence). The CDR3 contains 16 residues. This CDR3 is CAWGRTSTTNTGELFF. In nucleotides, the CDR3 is TGTGCCTGGGGGAGGACTAGCACTACGAACACCGGGGAGCTGTTTTTT. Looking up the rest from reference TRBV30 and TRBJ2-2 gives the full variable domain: SQTIHQWPATLVQPVGSPLSLECTVEGTSNPNLYWYRQAAGRGLQLLFYSVGIGQISSEVPQNLSASRPQDRQFILSSKKLLLSDSGFYLCAWGRTSTTNTGELFFGEGSRLTVL.

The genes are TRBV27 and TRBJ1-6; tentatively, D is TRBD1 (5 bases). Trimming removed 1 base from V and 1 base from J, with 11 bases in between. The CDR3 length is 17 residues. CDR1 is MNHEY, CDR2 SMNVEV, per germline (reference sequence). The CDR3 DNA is TGTGCCAGCAGTTTATTGGGACCGCGGTCCTATAATTCACCCCTCCACTTT. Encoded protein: CASSLLGPRSYNSPLHF.

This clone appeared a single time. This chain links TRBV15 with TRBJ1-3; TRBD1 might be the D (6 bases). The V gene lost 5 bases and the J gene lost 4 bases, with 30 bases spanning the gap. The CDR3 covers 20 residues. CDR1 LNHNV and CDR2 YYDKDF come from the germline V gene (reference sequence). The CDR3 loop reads CATSAGAWGGDRHSGNTIYF. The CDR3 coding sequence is TGTGCCACCAGCGCAGGAGCGTGGGGCGGTGACAGGCACTCAGGAAACACCATATATTTT.

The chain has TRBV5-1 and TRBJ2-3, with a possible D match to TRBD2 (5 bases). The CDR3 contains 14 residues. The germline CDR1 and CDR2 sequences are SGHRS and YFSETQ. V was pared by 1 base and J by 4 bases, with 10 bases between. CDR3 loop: CASSLRGGADTQYF. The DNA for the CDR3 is TGCGCCAGCAGCTTGCGTGGAGGTGCAGATACGCAGTATTTT.

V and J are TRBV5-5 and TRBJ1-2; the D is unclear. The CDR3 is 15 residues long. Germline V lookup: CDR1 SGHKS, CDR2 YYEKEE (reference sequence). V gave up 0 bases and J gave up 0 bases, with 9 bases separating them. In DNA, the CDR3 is TGTGCCAGCAGCTTGGGGGCCGCCACTAACTATGGCTACACCTTC. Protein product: CASSLGAATNYGYTF. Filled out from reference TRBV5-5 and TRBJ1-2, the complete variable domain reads DAGVTQSPTHLIKTRGQQVTLRCSPISGHKSVSWYQQVLGQGPQFIFQYYEKEERGRGNFPDRFSARQFPNYSSELNVNALLLGDSALYLCASSLGAATNYGYTFGSGTRLTVV.

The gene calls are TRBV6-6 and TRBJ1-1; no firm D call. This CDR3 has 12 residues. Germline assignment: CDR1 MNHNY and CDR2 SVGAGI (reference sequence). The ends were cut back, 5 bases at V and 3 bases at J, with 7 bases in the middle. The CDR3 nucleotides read TGTGCCAGCAGTCTCGAGTACACTGAAGCTTTCTTT. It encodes CASSLEYTEAFF.

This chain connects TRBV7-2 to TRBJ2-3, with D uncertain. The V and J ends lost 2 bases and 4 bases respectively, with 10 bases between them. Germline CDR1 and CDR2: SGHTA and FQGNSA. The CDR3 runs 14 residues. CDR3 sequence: CASSLSWIADTQYF. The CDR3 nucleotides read TGTGCCAGCAGCTTAAGTTGGATAGCAGATACGCAGTATTTT.